Included here is one T cell receptor beta chain sequence, with context. Its antigen is undetermined. This record belongs to a study of cytomegalovirus exposure and HLA in healthy donors. PCR primers comprised 60 Vbeta and 13 Jbeta primers. Repertoires were generated with immunoSEQ multiplex PCR, while TCRdb's copy carries only in-frame clones and drops some. Of about 200,000 clones detected, roughly 80% appear once; the ten largest clones hold 15% to 17%. Overall study results and limits: There were some public TCRs occurring in many donors, but most TCR sequences were rare. A later analysis, which compared TCR beta chains of equal frequency, found the HLA-associated ones more clonally expanded. On later analysis, the bulk of CMV-associated TCR beta chains appeared to be HLA-restricted. Per a prior analysis, the majority of TCR beta V segments were productive roughly 90% or roughly 30% of the time.

V lost 4 bases, J lost 3 bases, and 2 bases stayed unmatched. Germline CDR1 and CDR2: SGHVS and FNYEAQ. The CDR3 extends over 15 amino acids. The clonotype originates from a middle-aged man in good health and CMV-seronegative. Sequencing was done on a sample of PBMCs. The V gene is TRBV7-6, the J gene TRBJ2-2; 10 nucleotides match TRBD2. The CDR3 reads CASSYSGGHTGELFF. The CDR3 DNA is TGTGCCAGCAGCTATAGCGGGGGGCACACCGGGGAGCTGTTTTTT.